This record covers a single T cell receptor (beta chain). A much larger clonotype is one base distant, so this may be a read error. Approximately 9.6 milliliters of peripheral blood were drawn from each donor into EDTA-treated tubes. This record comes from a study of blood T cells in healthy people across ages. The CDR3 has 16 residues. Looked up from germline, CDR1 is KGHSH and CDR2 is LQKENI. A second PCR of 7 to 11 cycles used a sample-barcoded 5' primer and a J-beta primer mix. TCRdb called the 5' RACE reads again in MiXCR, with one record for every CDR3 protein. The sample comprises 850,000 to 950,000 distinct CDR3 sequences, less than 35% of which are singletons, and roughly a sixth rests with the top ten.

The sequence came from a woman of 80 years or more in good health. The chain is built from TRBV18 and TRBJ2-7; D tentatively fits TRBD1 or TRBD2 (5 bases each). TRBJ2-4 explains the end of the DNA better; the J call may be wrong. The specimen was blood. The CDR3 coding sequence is TGTGCCAGCTCCCCGGGACGGGGAACGGCCAAAAGCATTCAGTACTTC. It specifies CASSPGRGTAKSIQYF.